These 15 T cell receptor beta chains were sequenced from one sample in a study of shared clonotypes between healthy human individuals. Repertoires were generated with immunoSEQ multiplex PCR, while TCRdb's copy carries only in-frame clones and drops some. The sample consists of millions of clones, 85% to 95% of them appearing once. Source material: naive CD4+ T cells from PBMCs. Subset described: CD45RA+ positively selected. The source is a man younger than 35 in good health. Some clones in this sample may be carry-over from other donors' samples.

V is TRBV5-1 and J is TRBJ2-7; D unclear. The germline V gene has CDR1 SGHRS and CDR2 YFSETQ. Trimming removed 2 bases at V and 2 bases at J, with 14 bases between. The CDR3 loop spans 15 amino acids. CDR3: CASSLSISPPYEQYF. CDR3 nucleotide sequence: TGCGCCAGCAGCTTATCGATATCCCCCCCCTACGAGCAGTACTTC.

CDR3: CASSQPRDRGGTNEKLFF. The CDR3, as DNA: TGCGCCAGCAGCCAACCCCGGGACAGGGGTGGTACTAATGAAAAACTGTTTTTT. The chain couples TRBV4-1 to TRBJ1-4; 10 bases are a match to TRBD1. The germline V gene encodes CDR1 MGHRA and CDR2 YSYEKL. This CDR3 contains 18 residues. J gave up 2 bases and V 2 bases, and 8 bases lay outside the gene matches.

This chain uses TRBV6-5 with TRBJ2-5; no reliable D call. CDR1 is MNHEY and CDR2 is SVGAGI in the germline V gene. V shed 2 bases and J shed 0 bases, with 13 bases lying between them. The CDR3 has 16 amino acids. CDR3 sequence (DNA): TGTGCCAGCAGTTACGCAAGCCAAGGGTACCAAGAGACCCAGTACTTC. Translation: CASSYASQGYQETQYF.

The J gene is TRBJ1-4, the V gene TRBV9; D is possibly TRBD1 (5 bases). The germline gives CDR1 SGDLS, CDR2 YYNGEE. V shed 4 bases and J shed 2 bases, with 15 bases lying between them. The CDR3 is made up of 16 amino acids. CDR3 bases: TGTGCCAGCAGCCCTACCCAAGGGGAGACTAATGAAAAACTGTTTTTT. Protein product: CASSPTQGETNEKLFF.

V and J are TRBV6-1 and TRBJ1-1; D not resolved. Germline V gene sequence: CDR1 MNHNS, CDR2 SASEGT. There are 14 residues in the CDR3. Trimming left V 2 bases short and J 9 bases short, with 16 bases between. The CDR3 protein is CASSEFRTEPKAFF. The DNA for the CDR3 is TGTGCCAGCAGTGAATTCAGGACGGAGCCCAAAGCTTTCTTT.

The V call is TRBV5-1, the J call TRBJ2-5, with D unresolved. CDR1 and CDR2 (germline): SGHRS, YFSETQ. V was trimmed by 6 bases and J by 4 bases, leaving 16 bases between them. CDR3 length: 14 amino acids. CDR3 nucleotide sequence: TGCGCCAGCAAGCTTTCGTCACGCCGAGAGACCCAGTACTTC. Protein: CASKLSSRRETQYF. Based on the CDR3 plus reference TRBV5-1 and TRBJ2-5, the full variable domain is KAGVTQTPRYLIKTRGQQVTLSCSPISGHRSVSWYQQTPGQGLQFLFEYFSETQRNKGNFPGRFSGRQFSNSRSEMNVSTLELGDSALYLCASKLSSRRETQYFGPGTRLLVL.

The CDR3 sequence: CASSLAVGLAPYNEQFF. CDR3 DNA sequence: TGCGCCAGCAGCTTGGCCGTGGGACTAGCGCCCTACAATGAGCAGTTCTTC. The rearrangement joins TRBV5-1 to TRBJ2-1; the match to TRBD2 covers 10 bases. Germline-derived CDR1 and CDR2 are SGHRS and YFSETQ. The CDR3 has 17 residues. With 0 bases clipped from V and 2 bases from J, the junction kept 5 bases outside the gene matches. Based on the CDR3 plus reference TRBV5-1 and TRBJ2-1, the full variable domain is KAGVTQTPRYLIKTRGQQVTLSCSPISGHRSVSWYQQTPGQGLQFLFEYFSETQRNKGNFPGRFSGRQFSNSRSEMNVSTLELGDSALYLCASSLAVGLAPYNEQFFGPGTRLTVL.

The chain recombines TRBV28 with TRBJ1-3, with D unclear. The CDR3 sequence is 12 residues long. Trimming removed 8 bases from V and 1 base from J, with 6 bases in between. CDR1 and CDR2 (germline): MDHEN, SYDVKM. This CDR3 is CASVTSGNTIYF. DNA for the CDR3: TGTGCCAGCGTTACTTCTGGAAACACCATATATTTT.

This chain links TRBV6-5 with TRBJ2-7; a weak D match, TRBD1 (5 bases). V was shortened by 2 bases and J by 2 bases, with 10 bases between the two germline ends. This CDR3 has 14 residues. From germline, CDR1 is MNHEY and CDR2 SVGAGI. The CDR3 DNA follows: TGTGCCAGCAGTTACGCCAGGGCCACCTACGAGCAGTACTTC. Amino acid sequence: CASSYARATYEQYF.

The genes are TRBV5-4 and TRBJ1-5; no clear D. Germline V gene lookup returns CDR1 SGHNT and CDR2 YYREEE (reference sequence). The CDR3 covers 14 residues. V shed 7 bases and J shed 0 bases, with 11 bases lying between them. CDR3: CASLRVYSNQPQHF. The CDR3 nucleotides are TGTGCCAGCTTAAGGGTATATAGCAATCAGCCCCAGCATTTT.

This chain links TRBV13 with TRBJ1-4; D not resolved. Trimming removed 3 bases from V and 8 bases from J, with 13 bases in between. Germline V gene data show CDR1 as PRHDT and CDR2 as FYEKMQ (reference sequence). The length of the CDR3 is 14 residues. As DNA, the CDR3 is TGTGCCAGCAGCTTCGGGTCACCGACGGAAAAACTGTTTTTT. Encoded protein: CASSFGSPTEKLFF.

This chain connects TRBV14 to TRBJ2-1; 8 bases agree with TRBD1. The V gene end was trimmed by 3 bases and the J gene end by 3 bases; junction bases not matched to a gene: 4. This CDR3 region has 15 residues. CDR1 and CDR2 (germline): SGHDN, FVKESK. The DNA for the CDR3 is TGTGCCAGCAGCCAGCGCGGGACAGGCTACAATGAGCAGTTCTTC. Protein sequence: CASSQRGTGYNEQFF. Complete variable domain (other parts from reference TRBV14 and TRBJ2-1): EAGVTQFPSHSVIEKGQTVTLRCDPISGHDNLYWYRRVMGKEIKFLLHFVKESKQDESGMPNNRFLAERTGGTYSTLKVQPAELEDSGVYFCASSQRGTGYNEQFFGPGTRLTVL.

Of note for this clone: At the DNA level, this CDR3 is encoded by other sequences in the same sample as well. The V and J genes are TRBV7-2 and TRBJ2-2; D is undetermined. CDR1 is SGHTA and CDR2 is FQGNSA in the germline V gene. Between the trimmed V and J ends, which lost 4 bases and 1 base, there was a span of 4 bases. There are 13 residues in the CDR3. CDR3 protein: CASSSGNTGELFF. CDR3 bases: TGTGCCAGCAGCTCAGGGAACACCGGGGAGCTGTTTTTT.

Turning to this clone: Other nucleotide sequences in the sample specify the same CDR3. V is TRBV18 and J is TRBJ2-5; a possible D gene is TRBD2 (5 bases). V lost 1 base and J 5 bases, leaving 11 bases between the germline ends. Germline V gives CDR1 KGHSH, CDR2 LQKENI. The CDR3 sequence is 14 residues long. CDR3 sequence: CASSPLGRGETQYF. CDR3 sequence (DNA): TGTGCCAGCTCACCACTAGGTCGCGGGGAGACCCAGTACTTC.

V is TRBV5-4 and J is TRBJ1-1; D perhaps matches TRBD1 (6 bases). This CDR3 is 14 amino acids long. With 7 bases removed from V and 6 bases from J, the gap between germline ends came to 19 bases. Germline V gives CDR1 SGHNT, CDR2 YYREEE (reference sequence). Here the CDR3 reads CASGPGGGRPEAFF. The CDR3 DNA reads TGTGCCAGCGGCCCGGGAGGGGGGCGCCCTGAAGCTTTCTTT.